This is a list of T cell receptor beta chains from one sample in a study of T cells in Graves' hyperthyroidism and ophthalmopathy. TCRdb reprocessed the multiplex PCR reads via MiXCR and lists one record per CDR3 protein. The table has more than 500,000 distinct CDR3 sequences, approximately 48% seen once. Material: peripheral blood or thyroid tissue (not recorded which). These receptors all come from an adult woman with Graves' disease, either hyperthyroidism or ophthalmopathy (not recorded which). Each CDR3 is given with its conserved first and last residue. A D gene is named only where the DNA matches it firmly. Clone size is stated in some rows and not others, as once, few, many or a class when expanded.

>TRBV7-9|-|TRBD1|TRBJ1-2
CASSSDRGNGYTF
TGTGCCAGCAGCTCTGACAGGGGCAACGGCTACACCTTC
>TRBV2|-|-|TRBJ2-2
CASSEMGELFF
TGTGCCAGCAGTGAAATGGGGGAGCTGTTTTTT
>TRBV2|many|-|TRBJ1-2
CASRRQAYNYGYTF
TGTGCCAGCAGAAGACAGGCCTACAACTATGGCTACACCTTC
>TRBV11-2|-|TRBD1|TRBJ2-5
CASSLEQDRVETQYF
TGTGCCAGCAGCTTAGAACAGGACAGGGTTGAGACCCAGTACTTC
>TRBV4-3|many|-|TRBJ1-5
CASSQDGRINQPQHF
TGCGCCAGCAGCCAAGATGGACGGATCAATCAGCCCCAGCATTTT
>TRBV24-1|-|TRBD1|TRBJ2-7
CATGTDSSYEQYF
TGTGCCACAGGGACAGACAGCTCCTACGAGCAGTACTTC
>TRBV25-1|-|-|TRBJ2-1
CASSGGRNYNEQFF
TGTGCCAGCAGTGGGGGAAGGAACTACAATGAGCAGTTCTTC
>TRBV12-3/TRBV12-4|-|-|TRBJ1-2
CASNQGPGGYTF
TGTGCCAGCAACCAGGGTCCCGGTGGCTACACCTTC
>TRBV12-3/TRBV12-4|-|-|TRBJ2-5
CAWWFGPSHSETQYF
TGTGCCTGGTGGTTTGGTCCCTCACACTCAGAGACCCAGTACTTC
>TRBV28|many|-|TRBJ1-5
CASSSRGNQPQHF
TGTGCCAGCAGTTCCCGGGGCAATCAGCCCCAGCATTTT
>TRBV11-2|few|TRBD2|TRBJ2-7
CASSFRLAGGDEQYF
TGTGCCAGCAGCTTTAGGCTAGCGGGAGGTGATGAGCAGTACTTC
>TRBV7-9|many|-|TRBJ1-2
CASSVRANYGYTF
TGTGCCAGCAGCGTACGAGCTAACTATGGCTACACCTTC
>TRBV6-6|-|-|TRBJ1-1
CASSDLQGRSLTEAFF
TGTGCCAGCAGCGACCTTCAGGGACGGAGTTTAACTGAAGCTTTCTTT
>TRBV4-1|-|-|TRBJ2-7
CASSLTNTPPDEQYF
TGCGCCAGCAGCCTAACAAACACCCCCCCTGACGAGCAGTACTTC
>TRBV4-2|-|TRBD1|TRBJ1-4
CASSQGGTGDEKLFF
TGTGCCAGCAGCCAAGGAGGGACAGGGGATGAAAAACTGTTTTTT
>TRBV2|-|TRBD2|TRBJ2-3
CASSLSGRFSDTQYF
TGTGCCAGCAGTCTTAGCGGGAGGTTCTCAGATACGCAGTATTTT
>TRBV7-9|-|TRBD2|TRBJ2-7
CASSGTSGYEQYF
TGTGCCAGCTCCGGGACTAGCGGCTACGAGCAGTACTTC
>TRBV7-2|-|-|TRBJ1-1
CASSLGSVATEAFF
TGTGCCAGCAGCTTAGGGAGTGTTGCCACTGAAGCTTTCTTT
>TRBV5-1|-|-|TRBJ2-2
CASGGVGGELFF
TGCGCCAGCGGAGGGGTTGGCGGGGAGCTGTTTTTT
>TRBV30|-|TRBD1|TRBJ1-4
CAYMRGRNEELFF
TGTGCCTATATGAGGGGGCGGAATGAAGAACTGTTTTTT
>TRBV10-3|few|-|TRBJ2-7
CAIKPTEDYEQYF
TGTGCCATCAAGCCGACCGAAGACTACGAGCAGTACTTC
>TRBV20-1|many|-|TRBJ1-2
CSARAPDTSGDDGYTF
TGCAGTGCTAGAGCGCCGGACACTTCCGGGGACGATGGCTACACCTTC
>TRBV20-1|-|-|TRBJ1-2
CSAPDGTYGYTF
TGCAGTGCTCCGGACGGAACCTATGGCTACACCTTC
>TRBV29-1|-|TRBD1|TRBJ2-7
CSLTGTGTYEQYF
TGCAGCTTGACCGGGACAGGAACCTACGAGCAGTACTTC
>TRBV7-9|-|TRBD1|TRBJ1-6
CASSLGDRDGSPLHF
TGTGCCAGCAGCTTAGGCGACAGGGATGGATCACCCCTCCACTTT